This T cell receptor (beta chain) stems from a study of cytomegalovirus exposure and HLA in healthy donors. At the level of the study: A subsequent analysis stated that the roughly 130 validation repertoires were run on the same platform as the approximately 700 first-cohort repertoires. Study-wide results and caveats: Overall, around 160 TCR beta chains were annotated as cytomegalovirus-associated. The tendency of first-cohort TCR clusters to co-occur in the 120 or so validation repertoires emerged from a later analysis.

Data came from immunoSEQ multiplex PCR; TCRdb stores just in-frame clones and leaves some out. The sample yields some 250,000 clones, 90% seen once. There are 12 residues in the CDR3. V was trimmed by 1 base and J by 5 bases, leaving 5 bases between them. Germline values: CDR1 SEHNR, CDR2 FQNEAQ (reference sequence). Concerning this clone: The antigen is not known.

The rearrangement uses TRBV7-9 and TRBJ2-5, with D uncertain. Sequences were obtained from PBMCs. This clonotype was obtained from a woman between 18 and 29 years old in good health and CMV-seronegative. The CDR3 here is CASSLGQETQYF. The CDR3 coding sequence is TGTGCCAGCAGCTTAGGGCAGGAGACCCAGTACTTC.